A single sample is the source of the 23 T cell receptor beta chains below, sequenced in a study of cytomegalovirus exposure and HLA in healthy donors. Amplification used 60 Vbeta primers and 13 Jbeta primers. The assay was immunoSEQ multiplex PCR, and TCRdb's table has in-frame clones only and misses some. The data hold 120,000 to 150,000 clones, with 70% to 80% observed a single time. Sequencing was carried out using PBMCs. Receptors originate from a female donor in good health and CMV-seronegative.

The chain joins TRBV5-1 to TRBJ1-6; TRBD1 matches 7 bases. CDR3 length: 17 residues. The junction had 8 bases not matched to a gene; V was cut back by 5 bases and J by 0 bases. Per the germline V gene, CDR1 is SGHRS and CDR2 is YFSETQ. The CDR3 DNA reads as TGCGCCAGCAGGGACAGGACACCGAGCTCCTATAATTCACCCCTCCACTTT. Its protein is CASRDRTPSSYNSPLHF.

V is TRBV2 and J is TRBJ1-5; D perhaps matches TRBD1 (5 bases). Deletions cut 8 bases from V and 0 bases from J, with 11 bases between. The CDR3 runs to 14 residues. The germline V gene encodes CDR1 SNHLY and CDR2 FYNNEI. CDR3 in amino acids: CASEAGYSNQPQHF. CDR3 DNA sequence: TGTGCCAGCGAAGCAGGGTATAGCAATCAGCCCCAGCATTTT.

The chain links TRBV9 to TRBJ1-3; perhaps TRBD1 as D (5 bases). Trimming pared 3 bases from V and 0 bases from J, leaving 13 bases between. Germline V CDR1 and CDR2: SGDLS, YYNGEE. The CDR3 spans 16 residues. The CDR3 DNA is TGTGCCAGCAGCGGGGGGGGAACGTCCTCTGGAAACACCATATATTTT. It codes for CASSGGGTSSGNTIYF.

This chain connects TRBV5-1 to TRBJ1-2; maybe TRBD1 (6 bases). Trimming removed 0 bases from V and 2 bases from J, with 11 bases in between. The CDR3 runs 15 residues. CDR1 and CDR2 (germline): SGHRS, YFSETQ. CDR3 loop: CASSLARQGNYGYTF. Here the CDR3 DNA reads TGCGCCAGCAGCTTGGCTCGGCAGGGGAACTATGGCTACACCTTC.

The chain is built from TRBV7-2 and TRBJ1-2; 7 bases are shared with TRBD1. J gave up 4 bases and V 3 bases, and 8 bases lay outside the gene matches. The V gene's germline CDR1 is SGHTA and CDR2 FQGNSA. The CDR3 runs to 15 residues. The CDR3 DNA reads TGTGCCAGCAGCTTCAGAGGGGGCAGGGGCTATGGCTACACCTTC. Translating gives CASSFRGGRGYGYTF.

This clone was counted between two and nine times. This chain joins TRBV6-1 and TRBJ2-5; TRBD2 is a possible D gene (6 bases). The J call may be faulty, since TRBJ2-7 better matches the DNA end. Germline values: CDR1 MNHNS, CDR2 SASEGT. The CDR3 spans 14 residues. The CDR3 DNA sequence: TGTGCCAGCAGTTCCCAGGAGGGCTCCTACGAGCAGTACTTC. Protein product: CASSSQEGSYEQYF.

The V call is TRBV27, the J call TRBJ1-1, with TRBD1 matching 8 bases. Germline CDR1 reads MNHEY; CDR2 reads SMNVEV (reference sequence). Trimming cost V 5 bases and J 10 bases; bases outside gene matches: 6. There are 12 residues in the CDR3. CDR3 sequence: CASSGRGRVAFF. The CDR3, as DNA: TGTGCCAGCAGTGGCAGGGGGCGGGTAGCTTTCTTT.

V usage is TRBV21-1 and J usage is TRBJ2-1; the DNA was not used to check the table's D call, TRBD2. TRBV21-1 is labeled a pseudogene. CDR3 size: 16 residues. CDR3: CASSKDADRSYNEQFF. The CDR3 nucleotides read TGTGCCAGCAGCAAAGACGCGGATAGGTCCTACAATGAGCAGTTCTTC.

This clone was detected only a few times. The V call is TRBV15, the J call TRBJ1-2; D perhaps matches TRBD1 (6 bases). CDR3 size: 14 residues. Per the germline V gene, CDR1 is LNHNV and CDR2 is YYDKDF (reference sequence). Trimming cost V 6 bases and J 2 bases, with 13 bases left between them. CDR3 nucleotides: TGTGCCACCAGATCAGGGGCAACCAACTATGGCTACACCTTC. As protein: CATRSGATNYGYTF.

Note on this clone: The junction differs from germline at one of its ends, possibly a read error. The V gene is TRBV5-1, the J gene TRBJ2-7, with a weak D call TRBD1 (5 bases). Germline CDR1 SGHRS, CDR2 YFSETQ. This CDR3 has 13 residues. As DNA, the CDR3 is TGCGCCAGCAGCTTCCAGGGCTCCGACGAGCAGTACTTC. This encodes CASSFQGSDEQYF.

This clone came up a few times. The genes are TRBV6-1 and TRBJ1-6; TRBD1 aligns across 9 bases. The CDR3 sequence is 13 residues long. CDR1 and CDR2 from the germline V gene are MNHNS and SASEGT. After removal of 8 bases from V and 8 bases from J, the junction contained 4 bases not matched to a gene. CDR3 residues: CASEWTGDSPLHF. Here the CDR3 DNA reads TGTGCCAGCGAATGGACAGGGGATTCACCCCTCCACTTT.

V gene TRBV6-4 combines with J gene TRBJ2-1; 8 bases match TRBD2. V was pared by 5 bases and J by 8 bases, with 8 bases of the junction left unmatched. Germline V gives CDR1 MRHNA, CDR2 SNTAGT. CDR3 length equals 14 residues. Written as DNA, the CDR3 is TGTGCCAGCAGTTCTAGCGGGCCACAGGATGAGCAGTTCTTC. It encodes CASSSSGPQDEQFF.

The genes are TRBV9 and TRBJ1-5, with unresolved D. The CDR3 has 15 residues. V was trimmed by 0 bases and J by 0 bases, leaving 7 bases between them. Germline loops: CDR1 SGDLS, CDR2 YYNGEE. The CDR3, as DNA: TGTGCCAGCAGCGTAGCTGGCGGTAGCAATCAGCCCCAGCATTTT. This encodes CASSVAGGSNQPQHF.

This chain joins TRBV6-5 and TRBJ1-5; no reliable D call. The V gene's germline CDR1 is MNHEY and CDR2 SVGAGI. Trimming removed 6 bases from V and 6 bases from J, with 15 bases in between. The length of the CDR3 is 14 residues. The CDR3 sequence: CASSPAALGQPQHF. CDR3 nucleotides: TGTGCCAGCAGCCCCGCGGCGCTGGGTCAGCCCCAGCATTTT.

The rearrangement joins TRBV5-4 to TRBJ2-4; 9 nucleotides line up with TRBD2. Per the germline V gene, CDR1 is SGHNT and CDR2 is YYREEE (reference sequence). The CDR3 runs to 15 residues. Trimming removed 0 bases from V and 9 bases from J; junction bases left unmatched: 7. The CDR3 nucleotides read TGTGCCAGCAGCTTGGGCGGGGGGGGTGTTGGCATTCAGTACTTC. This translates into CASSLGGGGVGIQYF.

Only a few counts were recorded for this clone. The J gene is TRBJ1-1, the V gene TRBV19; tentatively, D is TRBD1 (5 bases). V gave up 3 bases and J gave up 7 bases, with 18 bases separating them. Germline V gives CDR1 LNHDA, CDR2 SQIVND (reference sequence). This CDR3 spans 15 amino acids. The DNA for the CDR3 is TGTGCCAGTAGTATGGGGGTGCTCAGGCGGGATGAAGCTTTCTTT. Translating gives CASSMGVLRRDEAFF. The variable domain in full, with the rest retrieved from reference TRBV19 and TRBJ1-1, is DGGITQSPKYLFRKEGQNVTLSCEQNLNHDAMYWYRQDPGQGLRLIYYSQIVNDFQKGDIAEGYSVSREKKESFPLTVTSAQKNPTAFYLCASSMGVLRRDEAFFGQGTRLTVV.

The chain has TRBV4-1 and TRBJ1-1; D is ambiguous. Germline V lookup: CDR1 MGHRA, CDR2 YSYEKL. V lost 0 bases, J lost 13 bases, and 15 bases lay in between. The CDR3 consists of 13 residues. Here the CDR3 reads CASSQDREWKLFF. CDR3 sequence (DNA): TGCGCCAGCAGCCAAGATAGGGAGTGGAAGCTTTTCTTT.

This clone was seen a single time. The V gene is TRBV28, the J gene TRBJ1-2, with D possibly being TRBD1 (6 bases). The CDR3 spans 16 residues. CDR1 MDHEN and CDR2 SYDVKM come from the germline V gene. Trimming shortened V by 6 bases and J by 3 bases, and 20 bases separated the two germline ends. CDR3 nucleotides: TGTGCCAGCAGCACCGGGAGGGGCACAGGGCACTATGGCTACACCTTC. Translated, it gives CASSTGRGTGHYGYTF.

This clone was detected a few times. The chain is built from TRBV6-6 and TRBJ1-1; 10 bases align to TRBD1. V dropped 6 bases and J dropped 1; count of bases not matched to a gene: 8. This CDR3 spans 16 amino acids. Germline V gene sequence: CDR1 MNHNY, CDR2 SVGAGI (reference sequence). CDR3 sequence: CASRSGGTGENTEAFF. CDR3 coding DNA: TGTGCCAGCAGATCCGGGGGGACAGGGGAGAACACTGAAGCTTTCTTT.

The chain carries TRBV7-2 and TRBJ2-7; tentative D call: TRBD2 (6 bases). The V gene's germline CDR1 is SGHTA and CDR2 FQGNSA. The length of the CDR3 is 14 residues. Deletions cut 4 bases from V and 2 bases from J, with 12 bases between. The CDR3 bases are TGTGCCAGCAGCTATGGTCGCGGGGCCTACGAGCAGTACTTC. It encodes CASSYGRGAYEQYF.

V gene TRBV6-5 combines with J gene TRBJ2-3, with TRBD1 matching over 9 bases. Germline assignment: CDR1 MNHEY and CDR2 SVGAGI. The CDR3 length is 15 residues. With 6 bases clipped from V and 5 bases from J, the junction kept 9 bases outside the gene matches. CDR3 protein: CASSQRRTGVDTQYF. CDR3 nucleotides: TGTGCCAGCAGCCAAAGGCGGACAGGGGTAGATACGCAGTATTTT.

This clone was counted a few times. The V gene is TRBV5-1, the J gene TRBJ1-2; possible D gene TRBD1, 5 bases. The V end was cut by 0 bases, the J end by 6 bases, with 12 bases between. Germline CDR1 is SGHRS and CDR2 is YFSETQ. The CDR3 is 14 amino acids. The CDR3 reads CASSLGTGVDGYTF. The CDR3 nucleotides read TGCGCCAGCAGCTTGGGGACGGGGGTAGATGGCTACACCTTC.

The J gene is TRBJ2-7, the V gene TRBV18; maybe TRBD2 (5 bases). Germline CDR1 and CDR2: KGHSH and LQKENI. The CDR3 has 15 residues. With 2 bases removed from V and 6 bases from J, the gap between germline ends came to 17 bases. CDR3: CASSPGSTNKGEQYF. In DNA, the CDR3 is TGTGCCAGCTCACCAGGGAGCACAAACAAGGGCGAGCAGTACTTC.